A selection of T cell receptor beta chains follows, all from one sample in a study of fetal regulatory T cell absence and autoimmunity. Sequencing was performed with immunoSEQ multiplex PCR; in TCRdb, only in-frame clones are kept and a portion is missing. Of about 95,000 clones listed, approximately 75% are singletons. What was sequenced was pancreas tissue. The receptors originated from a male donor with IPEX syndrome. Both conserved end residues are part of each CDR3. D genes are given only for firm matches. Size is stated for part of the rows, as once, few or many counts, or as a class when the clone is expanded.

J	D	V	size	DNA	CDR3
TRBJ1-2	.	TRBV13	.	TGTGCCAGCAGCCCAGTGGCAGGGATATATGGCTACACCTTC	CASSPVAGIYGYTF
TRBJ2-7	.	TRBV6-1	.	TGTGCCAGCAGTGAAGGGGGCTACGAGCAGTACTTC	CASSEGGYEQYF
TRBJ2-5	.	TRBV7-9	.	TGTGCCAGCAGCTTATACAGGGGGGGGCAAGAGACCCAGTACTTC	CASSLYRGGQETQYF
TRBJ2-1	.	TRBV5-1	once	TGCGCCAGCAGTGAGGGGAATGAGCAGTTCTTC	CASSEGNEQFF
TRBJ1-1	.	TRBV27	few	TGTGCCAGCAGTTTATCACGAGGCTACACTGAAGCTTTCTTT	CASSLSRGYTEAFF
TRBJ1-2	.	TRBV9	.	TGTGCCAGCAGCGTAGATCAGGGTCCGTTCTATGGCTACACCTTC	CASSVDQGPFYGYTF
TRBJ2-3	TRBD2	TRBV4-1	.	TGCGCCAGCAGCCAATTTGGGGCGGGGGGGGACGCAGATACGCAGTATTTT	CASSQFGAGGDADTQYF
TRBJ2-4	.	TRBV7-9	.	TGTGCCAGCAGCTTAGCAGGGGCACGAAACATTCAGTACTTC	CASSLAGARNIQYF
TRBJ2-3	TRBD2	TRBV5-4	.	TGTGCAAGCGGTGCGGGGGGGGTAAACACAGATACGCAGTATTTT	CASGAGGVNTDTQYF
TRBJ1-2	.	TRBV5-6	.	TGTGCCAGCAGCTGGACCGAACCGACACTAAGCTACACCTTC	CASSWTEPTLSYTF
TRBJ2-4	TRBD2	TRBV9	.	TGTGCCAGCAGCGTAGGGACTAGCGACATTCAGTACTTC	CASSVGTSDIQYF
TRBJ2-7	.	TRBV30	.	TGTGCCTGCCGTGATGGACACTCCTACGAGCAGTACTTC	CACRDGHSYEQYF
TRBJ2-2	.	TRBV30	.	TGTGCCTGGAGACTAGAGGGGGAGCTGTTTTTT	CAWRLEGELFF
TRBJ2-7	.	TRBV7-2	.	TGTGCCAGCCAACCGGCTGGACGGGAGCAGTACTTC	CASQPAGREQYF
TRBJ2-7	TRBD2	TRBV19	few	TGTGCCAGTAGTAAAAGGACTAGCGGGAGCTACGAGCAGTACTTC	CASSKRTSGSYEQYF
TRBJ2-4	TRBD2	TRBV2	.	TGTGCCAGCTTTCTAGCGGGAAACATTCAGTACTTC	CASFLAGNIQYF
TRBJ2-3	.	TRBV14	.	TGTGCCAGCAGCCAAGGGGGGACACCTACTAGCACAGATACGCAGTATTTT	CASSQGGTPTSTDTQYF